One and the same sample provided the 31 T cell receptor beta chains below, sequenced in a study of blood T cell repertoires in COVID-19. This table comes from immunoSEQ multiplex PCR, and its TCRdb copy is limited to in-frame clones, with some not included. This table has more than 90,000 clones, roughly 80% appearing once. Material for sequencing was peripheral blood. The receptors were gathered from a man in his fifties with acute or convalescent COVID-19.

This clone was observed a handful of times. The gene calls are TRBV2 and TRBJ2-1, with 9 nucleotides matching TRBD1. Germline values: CDR1 SNHLY, CDR2 FYNNEI. Losses at the gene ends were 5 bases for V and 7 bases for J; bases not matched to a gene: 6. This CDR3 is 14 amino acids long. The CDR3 is CASSRTGVVNEQFF. The DNA of the CDR3 is TGTGCCAGCAGTCGGACAGGGGTGGTGAATGAGCAGTTCTTC.

The chain is built from TRBV5-1 and TRBJ1-4; D unclear. There are 14 residues in the CDR3. Germline V gene data show CDR1 as SGHRS and CDR2 as YFSETQ. V dropped 4 bases and J dropped 0 bases, with 7 bases sitting between them. This CDR3 is CASSRETTNEKLFF. CDR3 DNA sequence: TGCGCCAGCAGCCGTGAGACAACTAATGAAAAACTGTTTTTT.

This chain links TRBV3-1 (or the pseudogene TRBV3-2) with TRBJ1-6; TRBD1 might be the D (5 bases). There are 15 residues in the CDR3. Germline CDR1 and CDR2: LGHDT and YNNKEL (reference sequence). Trimming pared 1 base from V and 7 bases from J, leaving 11 bases between. The CDR3 DNA reads TGTGCCAGCAGCCAAGGGGGCTCAGGGAATTCACCCCTCCACTTT. This encodes CASSQGGSGNSPLHF.

The genes are TRBV28 and TRBJ2-1; 8 bases align to TRBD2. Trimming at V came to 5 bases and at J to 7 bases, leaving 4 bases not matched to a gene. Germline values: CDR1 MDHEN, CDR2 SYDVKM. The CDR3 covers 13 residues. CDR3 sequence (DNA): TGTGCCAGCAGTCACGGGGGGGTAAATGAGCAGTTCTTC. Residues: CASSHGGVNEQFF.

This sequence joins TRBV19 and TRBJ2-7; the D gene is possibly TRBD1 (6 bases). Trimming stripped 4 bases from V and 3 bases from J, with 10 bases between. The CDR3 contains 13 residues. The germline gives CDR1 LNHDA, CDR2 SQIVND (reference sequence). Here the CDR3 DNA reads TGTGCCAGTAGTAAGGACAGTTACTACGAGCAGTACTTC. Translation gives CASSKDSYYEQYF.

The genes are TRBV24-1 and TRBJ1-5; the D gene is possibly TRBD1 (5 bases). With 3 bases removed from V and 5 bases from J, the gap between germline ends came to 7 bases. The CDR3 spans 13 residues. Germline CDR1 and CDR2: KGHDR and SFDVKD. The CDR3 spells CATSDQGYQPQHF. DNA of the CDR3: TGTGCCACCAGTGATCAGGGTTATCAGCCCCAGCATTTT.

This chain connects TRBV5-1 to TRBJ2-1, with TRBD2 matching over 11 bases. The CDR3 consists of 14 residues. Germline trimming cut 6 bases from V and 6 bases from J; bases unmatched to any gene: 5. CDR1 is SGHRS and CDR2 is YFSETQ in the germline V gene. CDR3 in DNA: TGCGCCAGCACCCAGACTAGCGGGACCAATGAGCAGTTCTTC. It translates to CASTQTSGTNEQFF.

This clone was seen a handful of times. The genes are TRBV27 and TRBJ2-7, with TRBD2 matching over 9 bases. V was pared by 5 bases and J by 3 bases, with 2 bases of the junction left unmatched. The CDR3 runs to 13 residues. Germline V gene data show CDR1 as MNHEY and CDR2 as SMNVEV (reference sequence). The CDR3 nucleotides read TGTGCCAGCAGTCGAGCGGGAGGCTACGAGCAGTACTTC. Its translation is CASSRAGGYEQYF.

The V and J genes are TRBV5-1 and TRBJ1-1; 7 bases are shared with TRBD1. From germline, CDR1 is SGHRS and CDR2 YFSETQ. V shed 2 bases, J shed 1 base, and the junction held 2 bases outside the gene matches. The CDR3 totals 14 residues. CDR3 coding DNA: TGCGCCAGCAGCTTACAGGGGCGGAACACTGAAGCTTTCTTT. Encoded protein: CASSLQGRNTEAFF.

The rearrangement links TRBV27 to TRBJ1-5, with D maybe TRBD1 (5 bases). The CDR3 consists of 15 residues. Germline V gene lookup returns CDR1 MNHEY and CDR2 SMNVEV (reference sequence). The V gene lost 6 bases and the J gene lost 5 bases, with 17 bases spanning the gap. The CDR3 loop reads CASSPGRDMDQPQHF. CDR3 DNA: TGTGCCAGCAGCCCCGGCAGGGATATGGATCAGCCCCAGCATTTT.

The chain carries TRBV6-2 or TRBV6-3 and TRBJ1-2, with no clear D. The CDR3 sequence is 13 residues long. The ends were cut back, 2 bases at V and 8 bases at J, with 12 bases in the middle. Germline CDR1 reads MNHEY; CDR2 reads SVGEGT. The CDR3 coding sequence is TGTGCCAGCAGTTACACTGCCTCGAACGGCTACACCTTC. The encoded protein is CASSYTASNGYTF.

CDR3 sequence: CASSSPGQGLETQYF. CDR3 nucleotide sequence: TGTGCCAGCAGCTCGCCGGGACAGGGGCTTGAGACCCAGTACTTC. The J gene is TRBJ2-5, the V gene TRBV5-4, with 10 nucleotides matching TRBD1. V lost 3 bases to trimming and J lost 5 bases; unmatched junction nucleotides: 7. The CDR3 is made up of 15 amino acids. Germline V gene lookup returns CDR1 SGHNT and CDR2 YYREEE (reference sequence).

The V gene is TRBV14, the J gene TRBJ2-3, with TRBD1 as a possible D gene (6 bases). The CDR3 extends over 16 amino acids. V lost 0 bases and J 2 bases, leaving 12 bases between the germline ends. Germline CDR1 reads SGHDN; CDR2 reads FVKESK. The CDR3 bases are TGTGCCAGCAGCCAAGATGGACAGACCTTCACAGATACGCAGTATTTT. Residues: CASSQDGQTFTDTQYF.

The chain employs TRBV29-1 and TRBJ2-1, with TRBD1 matching 9 bases. CDR1 SQVTM and CDR2 ANQGSEA come from the germline V gene. The CDR3 is made up of 12 amino acids. J was trimmed by 9 bases and V by 7 bases; bases with no gene match: 7. CDR3: CSAGQGAAEQFF. The CDR3, as DNA: TGCAGCGCGGGACAGGGAGCGGCTGAGCAGTTCTTC.

This clone was recorded once. V gene TRBV12-3 or TRBV12-4 combines with J gene TRBJ1-2, with no clear D. CDR3 length equals 13 residues. V dropped 4 bases and J dropped 6 bases, with 12 bases sitting between them. The CDR3 DNA sequence: TGTGCCAGCAGTTCCGAAACCGGAGATGGCTACACCTTC. This sequence encodes CASSSETGDGYTF.

This clone was recorded at least ten times. The CDR3 bases are TGTGCCAGCAGCTTAGACAGGGACACTGAAGCTTTCTTT. Residues: CASSLDRDTEAFF. This chain joins TRBV7-3 and TRBJ1-1; TRBD1 matches 7 bases. V was pared by 2 bases and J by 3 bases, with 0 bases of the junction left unmatched. This CDR3 spans 13 amino acids. Germline V lookup: CDR1 SGHTA, CDR2 FQGTGA.

The chain recombines TRBV4-1 with TRBJ1-1; D uncertain. There are 15 residues in the CDR3. Trimming removed 4 bases at V and 0 bases at J, with 12 bases between. Germline V gene sequence: CDR1 MGHRA, CDR2 YSYEKL. This CDR3 reads CASSLTGILNTEAFF. The CDR3, as DNA: TGCGCCAGCAGCCTAACGGGAATCTTGAACACTGAAGCTTTCTTT.

This clone was picked up a small number of times. The identical CDR3 is also encoded by other nucleotide sequences in the sample. The gene calls are TRBV6-5 and TRBJ2-7, with D hard to call. Germline V gene sequence: CDR1 MNHEY, CDR2 SVGAGI. This CDR3 has 14 residues. V was shortened by 0 bases and J by 4 bases, with 10 bases between the two germline ends. The CDR3 loop reads CASSYSGSSYEQYF. The CDR3 DNA is TGTGCCAGCAGTTACTCTGGCTCGTCGTACGAGCAGTACTTC.

Concerning this clone: Its ends do not fully match the called genes, so a read error is possible. V usage is TRBV5-1 and J usage is TRBJ1-1; 7 nucleotides match TRBD1. The CDR3 runs 13 residues. Germline CDR1 SGHRS, CDR2 YFSETQ. In DNA form, the CDR3 reads TGCGCCAGCAGCTTAGGGACAGCTACTGAGGCTTTCTTT. This sequence encodes CASSLGTATEAFF.

This clone has more than one count but fewer than ten. The chain recombines TRBV21-1 with TRBJ1-5; the table assigns TRBD1, which was not confirmed against the DNA. TRBV21-1 is described as a pseudogene. The CDR3 consists of 14 residues. The CDR3 DNA reads TGTGCCAGCAGCAAAAAGCCAGACAGGGTGCCCCAGCATTTT. Protein product: CASSKKPDRVPQHF.

The V and J genes are TRBV12-5 and TRBJ1-5; TRBD1 matches 7 bases. Germline V gives CDR1 LGHNT, CDR2 FRNRAP. Trimming took 3 bases from V and 2 from J; bases not matched to a gene: 16. CDR3 length: 19 residues. The CDR3 protein is CASGFGPSPDRARNQPQHF. The DNA for the CDR3 is TGTGCTAGTGGTTTCGGCCCATCTCCTGACAGGGCCCGCAATCAGCCCCAGCATTTT.

The chain couples TRBV7-9 to TRBJ2-7, with TRBD2 matching over 7 bases. Germline V gene lookup returns CDR1 SEHNR and CDR2 FQNEAQ (reference sequence). The CDR3 totals 14 residues. The V segment lost 3 bases and the J segment 4 bases; nucleotides outside the gene matches: 6. Written as DNA, the CDR3 is TGTGCCAGCAGCTTCGGGAGCGGGATGTACGAGCAGTACTTC. Protein product: CASSFGSGMYEQYF.

The V gene is TRBV29-1, the J gene TRBJ2-3; weak D call: TRBD1 (6 bases). V lost 7 bases, J lost 0 bases, and 11 bases lay in between. CDR3 length: 13 residues. Germline-derived CDR1 and CDR2 are SQVTM and ANQGSEA. The CDR3 region has the DNA TGCAGCGCAGAGACAGGTAGCACAGATACGCAGTATTTT. Encoded protein: CSAETGSTDTQYF.

J is TRBJ2-3 and V is TRBV15; 9 bases line up with TRBD2. In germline, CDR1 is LNHNV, CDR2 YYDKDF (reference sequence). Germline trimming cut 0 bases from V and 2 bases from J; bases unmatched to any gene: 6. The CDR3 is 17 residues long. CDR3 amino acids: CATSRDLLAGATDTQYF. The CDR3 region has the DNA TGTGCCACCAGCAGAGATCTTTTAGCGGGGGCCACAGATACGCAGTATTTT.

This clone was observed a handful of times. The chain is built from TRBV7-9 and TRBJ2-7; D perhaps matches TRBD1 (6 bases). V lost 2 bases and J 2 bases, leaving 7 bases between the germline ends. This CDR3 is 13 amino acids long. CDR1 and CDR2 (germline): SEHNR, FQNEAQ (reference sequence). The CDR3 loop is CASSLRTAYEQYF. The DNA of the CDR3 is TGTGCCAGCAGCTTAAGGACAGCCTACGAGCAGTACTTC. The entire variable domain, with the rest obtained from reference TRBV7-9 and TRBJ2-7, is as follows: DTGVSQNPRHKITKRGQNVTFRCDPISEHNRLYWYRQTLGQGPEFLTYFQNEAQLEKSRLLSDRFSAERPKGSFSTLEIQRTEQGDSAMYLCASSLRTAYEQYFGPGTRLTVT.

This chain uses TRBV7-2 with TRBJ1-6, with D possibly matching TRBD1 (6 bases). The V and J ends lost 4 bases and 8 bases respectively, with 15 bases between them. Germline lookup yields CDR1 SGHTA and CDR2 FQGNSA. The CDR3 is made up of 15 amino acids. Written as DNA, the CDR3 is TGTGCCAGCAGCTCACGTCATTCAGGGGATTCACCCCTCCACTTT. It encodes CASSSRHSGDSPLHF.

The genes are TRBV5-6 and TRBJ2-1; no firm D call. V was trimmed by 4 bases and J by 2 bases, leaving 7 bases between them. Germline V gene lookup returns CDR1 SGHDT and CDR2 YYEEEE. The CDR3 is 13 residues long. CDR3 protein: CASSRGAYNEQFF. The CDR3 bases are TGTGCCAGCAGCCGCGGTGCCTACAATGAGCAGTTCTTC.

The chain uses TRBV6-5 and TRBJ2-5; maybe TRBD2 (6 bases). V lost 6 bases and J 4 bases, leaving 12 bases between the germline ends. The germline V gene has CDR1 MNHEY and CDR2 SVGAGI. This CDR3 comprises 13 residues. CDR3 sequence reads: CASSSLGGETQYF. As DNA, the CDR3 is TGTGCCAGCAGCTCACTGGGAGGAGAGACCCAGTACTTC.

The V call is TRBV5-1, the J call TRBJ2-1; TRBD2 agrees at 10 bases. Germline V gene sequence: CDR1 SGHRS, CDR2 YFSETQ. The CDR3 spans 17 residues. J lost 5 bases, V lost 0 bases, and 8 bases had no gene match. CDR3 region: CASSLAPSGSNHNEQFF. CDR3 DNA sequence: TGCGCCAGCAGCTTGGCGCCTAGCGGGAGTAACCACAATGAGCAGTTCTTC.

The chain carries TRBV4-1 and TRBJ1-5; 9 bases align to TRBD1. After removal of 0 bases from V and 2 bases from J, the junction contained 17 bases not matched to a gene. CDR3 length: 21 amino acids. The V gene's germline CDR1 is MGHRA and CDR2 YSYEKL. CDR3 sequence reads: CASSQDTGDRDVLHRNQPQHF. CDR3 in DNA: TGCGCCAGCAGCCAAGATACGGGGGACAGGGATGTCCTCCACCGCAATCAGCCCCAGCATTTT.

This clone was seen just once. The V gene is TRBV24-1, the J gene TRBJ2-7; 9 bases fit TRBD1. Germline lookup yields CDR1 KGHDR and CDR2 SFDVKD. The CDR3 length is 13 residues. The J segment lost 5 bases and the V segment lost 5 bases, leaving 3 bases of the junction unmatched. The CDR3 bases are TGTGCCACCAGTGCCGACAGGGGGGACGAGCAGTACTTC. This gives the protein CATSADRGDEQYF.